The rows below give T cell receptor beta chains drawn from one sample of a study of shared clonotypes between healthy human individuals. Clones were read by immunoSEQ multiplex PCR, and TCRdb kept only the in-frame ones, dropping some. The profile shows hundreds of thousands of clones, roughly 96% of them singletons. The sequenced material came from naive CD8+ T cells sorted from blood. The receptor source for this set is a woman aged 25-40 years in good health. Both conserved end residues are part of each CDR3. Fields, in order: V gene, J gene, CDR3 protein.

TRBV6-1	TRBJ1-1	CASRKGQGARTEAFF
TRBV27	TRBJ2-1	CASSPRAGANYNEQFF
TRBV4-1	TRBJ2-5	CASSQVPGLAGETQYF
TRBV10-2	TRBJ2-7	CASILTGDGSYEQYF
TRBV5-6	TRBJ2-7	CASSSQDYEQYF
TRBV7-9	TRBJ2-7	CASSLAGTDSYEQYF
TRBV4-1	TRBJ2-2	CASSPFKTGELFF
TRBV5-1	TRBJ2-7	CASSSSSYEQYF
TRBV6-1	TRBJ2-7	CASSVRQNYEQYF
TRBV28	TRBJ2-7	CASSLSPGLVDYEQYF
TRBV29-1	TRBJ1-5	CSLFRGNQPQHF
TRBV27	TRBJ2-1	CATTSGPNYNEQFF
TRBV9	TRBJ2-6	CASSVGAVSSGANVLTF
TRBV30	TRBJ2-5	CAWALRREETQYF
TRBV6-5	TRBJ1-5	CASSSGQGADQPQHF
TRBV27	TRBJ2-3	CASKGQMNPDTQYF
TRBV19	TRBJ2-7	CASSIDTETEQYF
TRBV5-6	TRBJ2-7	CASSGGGLDQSSYEQYF
TRBV19	TRBJ1-5	CASSIFLRGDQPQHF
TRBV5-1	TRBJ1-2	CASTPLQGNGYTF
TRBV27	TRBJ2-7	CASSFQGGHSSYEQYF
TRBV6-4	TRBJ2-1	CASSDFVGNEQFF
TRBV2	TRBJ2-1	CASRAGTGRYNEQFF
TRBV27	TRBJ1-5	CASSPVAGGNQPQHF
TRBV5-1	TRBJ2-2	CASSWLGDETGELFF
TRBV27	TRBJ2-7	CASKGGTSYEQYF
TRBV28	TRBJ1-1	CASSAYGTEAFF
TRBV14	TRBJ2-7	CASSPRTRDEQYF
TRBV13	TRBJ1-1	CASSHDRLNTEAFF
TRBV29-1	TRBJ2-7	CSAATGTLYEQYF
TRBV7-2	TRBJ2-1	CASRGTSGGESSYNEQFF
TRBV18	TRBJ1-1	CASSPPKGQGWIEAFF
TRBV19	TRBJ1-5	CASSRWGADNQPQHF
TRBV6-1	TRBJ2-7	CAGLGGGSYEQYF
TRBV5-1	TRBJ2-7	CASSESGSFYEQYF
TRBV27	TRBJ1-6	CASSSPGLTSPLHF
TRBV5-6	TRBJ2-1	CASSSWTRDNEQFF
TRBV27	TRBJ2-1	CASSLGNEQFF
TRBV15	TRBJ2-3	CATSGYPSASTDTQYF
TRBV2	TRBJ2-5	CASESETQYF
TRBV28	TRBJ2-3	CASSSVAHTDTQYF
TRBV7-8	TRBJ2-1	CASSSGVGQGDAKRFF
TRBV27	TRBJ2-5	CASSFSTSGSETQYF
TRBV7-9	TRBJ2-7	CASSLAGEGEPAYEQYF
TRBV13	TRBJ2-1	CASNTPVGRDNEQFF
TRBV10-2	TRBJ2-1	CASSLRAGSSYNEQFF
TRBV9	TRBJ2-3	CASSGLATDTQYF
TRBV13	TRBJ2-4	CASSLGPGWAAKNIQYF
TRBV12-1	TRBJ2-7	CASSFLAVYRSYEQYF
TRBV9	TRBJ2-5	CASSAQGTGGETQYF
TRBV29-1	NA	CSVEATGDGGSYEQYF
TRBV5-4	TRBJ2-5	CASSLASMETQYF
TRBV10-2	TRBJ2-7	CASRRRSGFVPYEQYF
TRBV27	TRBJ2-1	CASSLIGRGEQFF
TRBV5-1	TRBJ2-7	CASSPEPRGEQYF
TRBV5-5	TRBJ2-7	CASSLVQGGRYEQYF
TRBV4-1	NA	CASSHSGTGKVEQYF
TRBV7-9	TRBJ2-7	CASSLAPPTSGSRGEQYF
TRBV5-4	TRBJ2-7	CASSLGDRAYEQYF
TRBV2	TRBJ1-5	CASSEGLYSNQPQHF